A selection of T cell receptor beta chains follows, all from one sample in a study of regulatory and conventional T cells in RAG deficiency. TCRdb's copy holds only in-frame clones and misses some; the assay was immunoSEQ multiplex PCR. The data show more than 30,000 clones, with more than 80% seen just once and approximately 5.4% held by the top ten. These sequences were also reported in another study, on regulatory T cells.

What was sequenced was CD8+ T cells sorted from blood. The source is a human donor in good health. Each CDR3 is given with its conserved first and last residue. Fields, in order: V gene, J gene, clone size, D gene, CDR3 DNA, CDR3 protein. D genes are given only for firm matches. Clone size, where shown, is once, few, many, or a class for clones that have expanded.

V gene: TRBV25-1
J gene: TRBJ2-3
clone size: -
D gene: TRBD1
CDR3 DNA: TGTGCCAGCAGTGAATATGGGACAGGGACCACAGATACGCAGTATTTT
CDR3 protein: CASSEYGTGTTDTQYF

V gene: TRBV5-6
J gene: TRBJ1-1
clone size: -
D gene: -
CDR3 DNA: TGTGCCAGCAGCTTGGCCCATGCGAACACTGAAGCTTTCTTT
CDR3 protein: CASSLAHANTEAFF

V gene: TRBV7-6
J gene: TRBJ2-5
clone size: -
D gene: TRBD2
CDR3 DNA: TGTGCCAGCAGCCTTTATGCGGGGGGCCAAGAGACCCAGTACTTC
CDR3 protein: CASSLYAGGQETQYF

V gene: TRBV10-1
J gene: TRBJ1-1
clone size: -
D gene: -
CDR3 DNA: TGCGCCAGCAGTGATCGGGAGGTGAACACTGAAGCTTTCTTT
CDR3 protein: CASSDREVNTEAFF

V gene: TRBV20-1
J gene: TRBJ2-1
clone size: once
D gene: -
CDR3 DNA: TGCAGTGGGGACATATACAATGAGCAGTTCTTC
CDR3 protein: CSGDIYNEQFF

V gene: TRBV27
J gene: TRBJ1-5
clone size: -
D gene: TRBD1
CDR3 DNA: TGTGCCAGCAGTCTAGGGTCGGGACAGGGTTTCTCTCAGCCCCAGCATTTT
CDR3 protein: CASSLGSGQGFSQPQHF

V gene: TRBV19
J gene: TRBJ2-7
clone size: few
D gene: -
CDR3 DNA: TGTGCCAGTAGTCCCACTAGCTCCTACGAGCAGTACTTC
CDR3 protein: CASSPTSSYEQYF

V gene: TRBV25-1
J gene: TRBJ2-7
clone size: -
D gene: TRBD1
CDR3 DNA: TGTGCCAGCAGTAAAACAGGGGGCGCGGGCGAGCAGTACTTC
CDR3 protein: CASSKTGGAGEQYF

V gene: TRBV9
J gene: TRBJ2-5
clone size: -
D gene: TRBD1
CDR3 DNA: TGTGCCAGCAGCGTACCGGACAGGATAGAGACCCAGTACTTC
CDR3 protein: CASSVPDRIETQYF

V gene: TRBV7-6
J gene: TRBJ2-1
clone size: once
D gene: -
CDR3 DNA: TGTGCCAGCAGCTTTACAGGAGGTTCGTACAATGAGCAGTTCTTC
CDR3 protein: CASSFTGGSYNEQFF

V gene: TRBV10-1
J gene: TRBJ2-3
clone size: -
D gene: TRBD2
CDR3 DNA: TGCGCCAGCAGTTCGACTAGCGGGGGGGCAGATACGCAGTATTTT
CDR3 protein: CASSSTSGGADTQYF

V gene: TRBV5-5
J gene: TRBJ2-1
clone size: -
D gene: -
CDR3 DNA: TGTGCCAGCAGCTTCGACTCACCTCTTATAGATGAGCAGTTCTTC
CDR3 protein: CASSFDSPLIDEQFF

V gene: TRBV9
J gene: TRBJ2-2
clone size: -
D gene: TRBD1
CDR3 DNA: TGTGCCAGCAGCAGGGAAGGGACAGGAAACACCGGGGAGCTGTTTTTT
CDR3 protein: CASSREGTGNTGELFF

V gene: TRBV13
J gene: TRBJ2-5
clone size: -
D gene: -
CDR3 DNA: TGTGCCAGCAGCTTAGGCCCCAGGGGAGGGGAGACCCAGTACTTC
CDR3 protein: CASSLGPRGGETQYF

V gene: TRBV13
J gene: TRBJ2-1
clone size: -
D gene: TRBD1
CDR3 DNA: TGTGCCAGCAGCTCCCAAATAGGGGGCGATGAGCAGTTCTTC
CDR3 protein: CASSSQIGGDEQFF

V gene: TRBV29-1
J gene: TRBJ2-7
clone size: -
D gene: -
CDR3 DNA: TGCAGCGTTGAAGGTAACAGCGCGTCGTACGAGCAGTACTTC
CDR3 protein: CSVEGNSASYEQYF

V gene: TRBV4-1
J gene: TRBJ1-5
clone size: -
D gene: -
CDR3 DNA: TGCGCCAGCAGCCAAGAGGAAGGTTCCGGGCAGCCCCAGCATTTT
CDR3 protein: CASSQEEGSGQPQHF

V gene: TRBV28
J gene: TRBJ2-7
clone size: -
D gene: TRBD2
CDR3 DNA: TGTGCCAGCAGGATATTTAGCGGGGGGGCCTACGAGCAGTACTTC
CDR3 protein: CASRIFSGGAYEQYF

V gene: TRBV6-5
J gene: TRBJ2-5
clone size: -
D gene: -
CDR3 DNA: TGTGCCATCGGACAGACCCAAGAGACCCAGTACTTC
CDR3 protein: CAIGQTQETQYF

V gene: TRBV19
J gene: TRBJ1-5
clone size: -
D gene: TRBD1
CDR3 DNA: TGTGCCAGTAGTATATTGGGACAGGACAATCAGCCCCAGCATTTT
CDR3 protein: CASSILGQDNQPQHF

V gene: TRBV7-9
J gene: TRBJ2-1
clone size: -
D gene: -
CDR3 DNA: TGTGCCAGCACTCGAGGGGAGAATAATGAGCAGTTCTTC
CDR3 protein: CASTRGENNEQFF

V gene: TRBV13
J gene: TRBJ2-1
clone size: -
D gene: -
CDR3 DNA: TGTGCCAGCAGCTTAGGCCGGGGCTCATCGGGTGTCAGGGAGCAGTTCTTC
CDR3 protein: CASSLGRGSSGVREQFF

V gene: TRBV14
J gene: TRBJ1-1
clone size: -
D gene: -
CDR3 DNA: TGTGCCAGCAGCCAAGAAGAGCTCAAGAACACTGAAGCTTTCTTT
CDR3 protein: CASSQEELKNTEAFF

V gene: TRBV27
J gene: TRBJ2-7
clone size: -
D gene: -
CDR3 DNA: TGTGCCAGCAGTCGTCCCCAGGGGGGTAGCTACGAGCAGTACTTC
CDR3 protein: CASSRPQGGSYEQYF

V gene: TRBV5-5
J gene: TRBJ2-7
clone size: -
D gene: -
CDR3 DNA: TGTGCCAGCAGCTTGGTGCTAACAGGGAACTACGAGCAGTACTTC
CDR3 protein: CASSLVLTGNYEQYF

V gene: TRBV19
J gene: TRBJ2-5
clone size: -
D gene: -
CDR3 DNA: TGTGCCAGTAGTATCGGTTTGGCAGGGGCCCAAGAGACCCAGTACTTC
CDR3 protein: CASSIGLAGAQETQYF

V gene: TRBV27
J gene: TRBJ2-2
clone size: -
D gene: TRBD1
CDR3 DNA: TGTGCCAGCAGTTTATTAGGGACAGAAACCGGGGAGCTGTTTTTT
CDR3 protein: CASSLLGTETGELFF

V gene: TRBV6-5
J gene: TRBJ1-2
clone size: -
D gene: -
CDR3 DNA: TGTGCCAGCAGTCCCGGCGCCTATGGCTACACCTTC
CDR3 protein: CASSPGAYGYTF

V gene: TRBV7-9
J gene: TRBJ1-2
clone size: -
D gene: -
CDR3 DNA: TGTGCCAGCAGCTTAGAGGTGGGACTAAGCGTTGCGTGGTATGGCTACACCTTC
CDR3 protein: CASSLEVGLSVAWYGYTF

V gene: TRBV30
J gene: TRBJ2-2
clone size: once
D gene: TRBD2
CDR3 DNA: TGTGCCTGGGAACTAGCGGAACTTTACACCGGGGAGCTGTTTTTT
CDR3 protein: CAWELAELYTGELFF

V gene: TRBV19
J gene: TRBJ2-7
clone size: -
D gene: -
CDR3 DNA: TGTGCCAGTAGTATCCTCCTGTCGGGGTTCTACGAGCAGTACTTC
CDR3 protein: CASSILLSGFYEQYF

V gene: TRBV7-6
J gene: TRBJ2-1
clone size: -
D gene: -
CDR3 DNA: TGTGCCAGCAGCTTAGGTGGAAAGGACTACAATGAGCAGTTCTTC
CDR3 protein: CASSLGGKDYNEQFF

V gene: TRBV7-6
J gene: TRBJ2-2
clone size: -
D gene: TRBD2
CDR3 DNA: TGTGCCAGCAGCCACCGGGAGGGCAAGGGCACCGGGGAGCTGTTTTTT
CDR3 protein: CASSHREGKGTGELFF

V gene: TRBV10-1
J gene: TRBJ1-2
clone size: -
D gene: TRBD1
CDR3 DNA: TGCGCCAGCATACCGGGACAGATCATTCTTTTTAACTATGGCTACACCTTC
CDR3 protein: CASIPGQIILFNYGYTF

V gene: TRBV19
J gene: TRBJ1-5
clone size: -
D gene: -
CDR3 DNA: TGTGCCAGTAGTAAACCCTCCGGGACCGGGAGTGGCAATCAGCCCCAGCATTTT
CDR3 protein: CASSKPSGTGSGNQPQHF

V gene: TRBV2
J gene: TRBJ1-1
clone size: -
D gene: -
CDR3 DNA: TGTGCCAGCAGTAGCTACTCGAGGGACACTGAAGCTTTCTTT
CDR3 protein: CASSSYSRDTEAFF

V gene: TRBV7-8
J gene: TRBJ2-5
clone size: -
D gene: TRBD2
CDR3 DNA: TGTGCCAGCAGCTTACGACTAGCGGGATTCCAAGAGACCCAGTACTTC
CDR3 protein: CASSLRLAGFQETQYF